This TCR beta chain was documented in a study of beta chain features in type 1 diabetes. Notes on the study in general: Shortening that was moderate but significant affected the TCRB CDR3s of Type 1 diabetes patients in all four CD4+ subsets.

With V trimmed by 8 bases and J by 4 bases, 5 bases remained unmatched. Germline V gene lookup returns CDR1 MNHEY and CDR2 SVGAGI. The CDR3 contains 13 residues. Expressed TCRB transcripts were sequenced because the entire RNA isolate underwent reverse transcription. Sequenced by immunoSEQ multiplex PCR; TCRdb stores in-frame clones only, minus some. Among 130,000 to 150,000 clones listed, approximately 13% were seen once. Note on this clone: Its antigen is currently unknown.

The chain carries TRBV6-5 and TRBJ2-5, with 9 bases matching TRBD2. The material sequenced was central memory CD4+ T cells from blood. The sequence came from a young man with type 1 diabetes. CDR3 DNA: TGTGCCAGCCGGATTAGCGGGGGAGAGACCCAGTACTTC. This encodes CASRISGGETQYF.